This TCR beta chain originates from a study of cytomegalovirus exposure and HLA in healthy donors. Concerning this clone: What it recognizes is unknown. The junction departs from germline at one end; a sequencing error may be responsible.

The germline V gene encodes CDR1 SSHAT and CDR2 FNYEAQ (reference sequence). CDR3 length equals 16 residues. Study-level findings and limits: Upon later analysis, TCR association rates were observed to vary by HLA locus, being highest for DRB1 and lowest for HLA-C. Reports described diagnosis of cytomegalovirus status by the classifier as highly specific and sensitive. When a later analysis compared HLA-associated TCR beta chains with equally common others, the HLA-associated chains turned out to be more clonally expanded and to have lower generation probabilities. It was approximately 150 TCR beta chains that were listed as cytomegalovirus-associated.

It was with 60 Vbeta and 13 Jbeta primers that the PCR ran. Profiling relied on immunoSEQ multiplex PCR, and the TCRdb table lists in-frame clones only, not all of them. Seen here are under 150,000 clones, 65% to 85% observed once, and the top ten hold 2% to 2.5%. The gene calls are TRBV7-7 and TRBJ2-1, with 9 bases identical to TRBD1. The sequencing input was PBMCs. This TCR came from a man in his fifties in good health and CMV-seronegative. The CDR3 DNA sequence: TGTGCTAGCAGCTTCGAGGACAGGGGCGCCTACAATGAGCAGTTCTTC. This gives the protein CASSFEDRGAYNEQFF.